Below, 12 T cell receptor beta chains from the same sample are listed, as sequenced in a study of vaccination effects on CD4 cells after COVID-19. No antigen has been identified for these receptors. Expansion of antigen-specific CD4+ T cells with viral peptide pools was carried out by the ViraFEST assay before sequencing. Culture proceeded for under twelve days, and CD4+ T cells were then isolated. Previously uninfected by SARS-CoV-2, the vaccine recipients also showed negative nucleocapsid antibodies. Some clones are missing from TCRdb's copy, which holds only in-frame ones; the method was immunoSEQ multiplex PCR. The data contain about 34,000 clones, more than 70% of them singletons. The sequences come from CD4+ T cells from PBMCs cultured with HCoV-OC43 spike peptides, collected before COVID-19 vaccination. Subset specified: HCoV-OC43 spike overlapping peptide pool stimulation. These receptor sequences come from a human donor who received a COVID-19 vaccine.

The V and J genes are TRBV24-1 and TRBJ2-1, with D possibly TRBD2 on 5 matching bases. In germline, CDR1 is KGHDR, CDR2 SFDVKD. The V and J ends lost 2 bases and 7 bases respectively, with 14 bases between them. This CDR3 region has 15 residues. This CDR3 reads CATSDSGSIMNEQFF. The CDR3, as DNA: TGTGCCACCAGTGATTCGGGATCAATCATGAATGAGCAGTTCTTC.

V usage is TRBV10-3 and J usage is TRBJ2-1, with D perhaps matching TRBD1 (5 bases). The CDR3 consists of 13 residues. Germline CDR1 and CDR2: ENHRY and SYGVKD. Trimming stripped 4 bases from V and 5 bases from J, with 9 bases between. DNA of the CDR3: TGTGCCATCAGTGTGAAACAGGACAATGAGCAGTTCTTC. Its translation: CAISVKQDNEQFF.

The CDR3 is CASSRGTGSYNSPLHF. In DNA, the CDR3 is TGTGCCAGCAGCCGCGGGACAGGGTCCTATAATTCACCCCTCCACTTT. This chain joins TRBV7-9 and TRBJ1-6; 9 positions agree with TRBD1. Looked up from germline, CDR1 is SEHNR and CDR2 is FQNEAQ (reference sequence). After removal of 5 bases from V and 1 base from J, the junction contained 3 bases not matched to a gene. The CDR3 extends over 16 amino acids.

J is TRBJ2-5 and V is TRBV6-2 or TRBV6-3; possibly TRBD1 for D (6 bases). The CDR3 totals 14 residues. Trimming shortened V by 3 bases and J by 2 bases, and 10 bases separated the two germline ends. Germline V gene lookup returns CDR1 MNHEY and CDR2 SVGEGT. CDR3 sequence: CASSYVGAQETQYF. The CDR3, as DNA: TGTGCCAGCAGTTATGTGGGGGCTCAAGAGACCCAGTACTTC.

The chain is built from TRBV5-4 and TRBJ1-2; D call uncertain. The CDR3 is 13 amino acids. Trimming removed 4 bases from V and 8 bases from J, with 15 bases in between. CDR1 SGHNT and CDR2 YYREEE come from the germline V gene (reference sequence). The CDR3 sequence is CASSPKGKEGYTF. The CDR3 nucleotides read TGTGCCAGCAGCCCCAAGGGAAAGGAGGGCTACACCTTC.

The rearrangement joins TRBV4-3 to TRBJ1-3; D is possibly TRBD1 (5 bases). Germline CDR1 reads LGHNA; CDR2 reads YSLEER. This CDR3 is built from 16 residues. The V gene lost 0 bases and the J gene lost 3 bases, with 12 bases spanning the gap. CDR3 residues: CASSQERRGIGNTIYF. The CDR3 DNA reads as TGCGCCAGCAGCCAAGAGCGGCGGGGCATTGGAAACACCATATATTTT.

This clone was picked up a small number of times. This chain links TRBV4-1 with TRBJ1-1; D ambiguous. V gave up 1 base and J gave up 1 base, with 10 bases separating them. CDR1 and CDR2 from the germline V gene are MGHRA and YSYEKL. The CDR3 spans 15 residues. CDR3 protein: CASSQGWSRNTEAFF. The CDR3 DNA is TGCGCCAGCAGCCAAGGGTGGTCCAGGAACACTGAAGCTTTCTTT.

This chain joins TRBV3-1 (or the pseudogene TRBV3-2) and TRBJ1-3, with a possible D match to TRBD1 (5 bases). Germline loops: CDR1 LGHDT, CDR2 YNNKEL (reference sequence). This CDR3 is built from 13 residues. Trimming cost V 3 bases and J 4 bases, with 7 bases left between them. This chain's CDR3 is CASSQGLGNTIYF. CDR3 sequence (DNA): TGTGCCAGCAGCCAGGGGCTAGGAAACACCATATATTTT.

V is TRBV2 and J is TRBJ1-1; tentative D call: TRBD1 (6 bases). Between the trimmed V and J ends, which lost 7 bases and 6 bases, there was a span of 15 bases. Germline values: CDR1 SNHLY, CDR2 FYNNEI. This CDR3 has 13 amino acids. CDR3 bases: TGTGCCAGCACTTTGACAGGTAGTTCTGAAGCTTTCTTT. This sequence encodes CASTLTGSSEAFF.

The chain recombines TRBV10-3 with TRBJ1-4, with a weak D call TRBD1 (5 bases). Germline V gene sequence: CDR1 ENHRY, CDR2 SYGVKD. V lost 0 bases, J lost 7 bases, and 12 bases lay in between. The CDR3 runs to 15 residues. The CDR3 sequence is CAISESATVGEKLFF. In DNA form, the CDR3 reads TGTGCCATCAGTGAGTCCGCGACAGTTGGTGAAAAACTGTTTTTT.

The chain uses TRBV6-5 and TRBJ1-5; no definite D call. Between the trimmed V and J ends, which lost 7 bases and 4 bases, there was a span of 11 bases. Germline V gene sequence: CDR1 MNHEY, CDR2 SVGAGI. This CDR3 region has 13 residues. In nucleotides, the CDR3 is TGTGCCAGCAATGGAGGGTATAATCAGCCCCAGCATTTT. Encoded protein: CASNGGYNQPQHF.

This clone was seen a handful of times. The chain carries TRBV6-6 and TRBJ2-7; 11 bases match TRBD2. The CDR3 loop spans 15 amino acids. The germline V gene encodes CDR1 MNHNY and CDR2 SVGAGI (reference sequence). V lost 5 bases and J lost 2; bases outside the gene matches: 5. As DNA, the CDR3 is TGTGCCAGCAGTCGAGGACTAGCGGGTACCTACGAGCAGTACTTC. It yields the protein CASSRGLAGTYEQYF.